This T cell receptor (beta chain) was recovered during a study of Graves' ophthalmopathy and Graves' hyperthyroidism. Amplification from RNA transcripts yielded the TCR beta CDR3 regions. Following a first-round RT-PCR that used HTBI primers, a second-round multiplex PCR was carried out. Each CDR3 protein gets one entry after TCRdb re-called the multiplex PCR reads with MiXCR. The sample records about 420,000 distinct CDR3 sequences, approximately 21% being singletons. This clonotype was seen ten or more times. V dropped 5 bases and J dropped 6; count of bases not matched to a gene: 9. Looked up from germline, CDR1 is SGHTA and CDR2 is FQGTGA. This CDR3 spans 15 amino acids. Other autoimmune diseases, uncontrolled infections, pregnancy or lactation excluded patients from enrollment.

What was sequenced was peripheral blood. The sequence derives from a woman under 30 with stable Graves' hyperthyroidism. The chain has TRBV7-3 and TRBJ2-2; 7 bases agree with TRBD2. CDR3 DNA sequence: TGTGCCAGCAGCCCCTTGGGCGGGAGACCCGGGGAGCTGTTTTTT. Protein: CASSPLGGRPGELFF.